The 5 T cell receptor beta chains given below trace back to one sample, sequenced in a study of post-analysis software for immune sequencing data (dated by TCRdb to between 2015 and 2017). Points the paper makes about the study in general: Roughly 5 TRBV segments, including TRBV5-6, TRBV5-1 and TRBV20-1, were significantly more frequent in patients than controls.

These receptors lack a known antigen. Library preparation employed PCR. The sequencer listed for this sample is Illumina HiSeq 2500. Unique molecular identifiers were incorporated into TCR beta cDNA libraries to reduce PCR and sequencing biases. Using fastp trimming at Q25 and MiXCR clonotype assembly, TCRdb reanalyzed the public sequencing data and kept in-frame beta chains. Rows matching on CDR3 protein sequence are summarized as one entry with the most common DNA and genes. The sample table contains 450,000 to 650,000 distinct CDR3 sequences; only one count was recorded for around 44% of them. The ten largest clones add up to more than 1.5% of the sample. Sequences were obtained from blood. These receptor sequences come from a girl aged 5 to 17 with multiple sclerosis.

The J gene is TRBJ2-5, the V gene TRBV12-3 or TRBV12-4; D gene ambiguous. The V end was cut by 6 bases, the J end by 11 bases, with 19 bases between. This CDR3 contains 13 residues. The CDR3 spells CASRASNYNEQYF. The CDR3 DNA follows: TGTGCCAGCAGGGCTTCCAACTACAATGAGCAGTACTTC.

The rearrangement links TRBV9 to TRBJ2-7; a weak D match, TRBD2 (5 bases). This CDR3 region has 13 residues. V lost 6 bases to trimming and J lost 2 bases, with 12 bases between them. Germline V gives CDR1 SGDLS, CDR2 YYNGEE. The CDR3 DNA reads as TGTGCCAGCAACCCTGGAGGAGCCTACGAGCAGTACTTC. Translating it yields CASNPGGAYEQYF.

The rearrangement uses TRBV27 and TRBJ1-5; 11 bases are a match to TRBD1. Germline V gives CDR1 MNHEY, CDR2 SMNVEV (reference sequence). V gave up 5 bases and J gave up 6 bases; unmatched junction bases: 9. The length of the CDR3 is 16 residues. The CDR3 loop is CASSPQRTGGFQPQHF. The CDR3 DNA reads as TGTGCCAGCAGTCCACAGAGGACAGGGGGCTTTCAGCCCCAGCATTTT.

The chain recombines TRBV7-2 with TRBJ2-7, with 14 bases that match TRBD2. Near its end, the DNA agrees better with TRBJ2-5, so the J call may be wrong. Germline values: CDR1 SGHTA, CDR2 FQGNSA. This CDR3 spans 17 amino acids. CDR3 coding DNA: TGTGCCAGCAGCTCCCATGGGGGGACTAGCGGGGGAGAGACCCAGTACTTC. The encoded protein is CASSSHGGTSGGETQYF.

The V and J genes are TRBV14 and TRBJ2-7; D is possibly TRBD1 (6 bases). The V end lost 6 bases, the J end lost 3 bases, and 18 bases lay between the germline ends. The length of the CDR3 is 15 residues. Germline V gives CDR1 SGHDN, CDR2 FVKESK. The CDR3 loop reads CASSPLDRTSYEQYF. The CDR3, as DNA: TGTGCCAGCAGTCCCCTAGACAGGACAAGCTACGAGCAGTACTTC.